The 19 T cell receptor beta chains given below trace back to one sample, sequenced in a study of T cell repertoires in cytomegalovirus infection. No antigen is known for these receptors. TCRdb re-called the reads with MiXCR, one entry per CDR3 protein. The data contain 51,000 or so distinct CDR3 sequences, around a fifth of them singletons. Specimen: CD8+ T cells from cultured PBMCs, collected from culture after CMV antigen stimulation. These receptors came from a human donor in good health (CMV status not recorded). Some clones in this sample may be carry-over from other donors' samples.

The chain joins TRBV5-1 to TRBJ2-2; D not resolved. The CDR3 contains 12 residues. Trimming shortened V by 6 bases and J by 0 bases, and 3 bases separated the two germline ends. The V gene's germline CDR1 is SGHRS and CDR2 YFSETQ. Written as DNA, the CDR3 is TGCGCCAGCACACCGAACACCGGGGAGCTGTTTTTT. It codes for CASTPNTGELFF.

The chain uses TRBV7-6 and TRBJ1-3; the D gene is possibly TRBD1 (5 bases). Germline V CDR1 and CDR2: SGHVS, FNYEAQ. V was trimmed by 1 base and J by 2 bases, leaving 9 bases between them. The CDR3 extends over 15 amino acids. CDR3 region: CASSLDAGTGNTIYF. Written as DNA, the CDR3 is TGTGCCAGCAGCTTAGATGCAGGGACTGGAAACACCATATATTTT.

This clonotype has a handful of counts. The chain is built from TRBV11-2 and TRBJ2-7; 9 nucleotides agree with TRBD1. The ends lost 5 bases at V and 3 bases at J; junction bases unmatched: 5. CDR3 length: 14 residues. Germline CDR1 SGHAT, CDR2 FQNNGV. In DNA, the CDR3 is TGTGCCAGCAGCCGGACAGGGGAGGGCTACGAGCAGTACTTC. This translates into CASSRTGEGYEQYF. Full variable domain (rest looked up from reference TRBV11-2 and TRBJ2-7): EAGVAQSPRYKIIEKRQSVAFWCNPISGHATLYWYQQILGQGPKLLIQFQNNGVVDDSQLPKDRFSAERLKGVDSTLKIQPAKLEDSAVYLCASSRTGEGYEQYFGPGTRLTVT.

The rearrangement uses TRBV10-3 and TRBJ1-1, with 8 bases aligning to TRBD1. The CDR3 sequence is 15 residues long. CDR1 is ENHRY and CDR2 is SYGVKD in the germline V gene. The V and J ends lost 3 bases and 5 bases, in that order; junction bases with no gene match: 8. The CDR3 nucleotides read TGTGCCATCAGTGACTCGACAGGGGTAGAGACTGAAGCTTTCTTT. It translates to CAISDSTGVETEAFF.

In this sample, this clonotype turned up a few times. The V call is TRBV19, the J call TRBJ2-1; 11 bases agree with TRBD2. V dropped 8 bases and J dropped 4; count of bases not matched to a gene: 7. Looked up from germline, CDR1 is LNHDA and CDR2 is SQIVND (reference sequence). The CDR3 has 15 residues. The CDR3 reads CASCYSGGDYNEQFF. CDR3 bases: TGTGCCAGTTGCTATAGCGGGGGGGATTACAATGAGCAGTTCTTC.

The chain combines TRBV7-9 with TRBJ1-6; maybe TRBD1 (6 bases). The CDR3 is 14 residues long. Trimming shortened V by 3 bases and J by 10 bases, and 13 bases separated the two germline ends. Germline V CDR1 and CDR2: SEHNR, FQNEAQ (reference sequence). The CDR3 sequence: CASSFPGDGSPLHF. Written as DNA, the CDR3 is TGTGCCAGCAGCTTTCCAGGGGATGGCTCACCCCTCCACTTT.

CDR3 sequence (DNA): TGTGCCAGCAGCTTAGCCGGGACTCCCAGGGATACGCAGTATTTT. As protein: CASSLAGTPRDTQYF. This sequence joins TRBV7-2 and TRBJ2-3, with D perhaps matching TRBD2 (6 bases). V dropped 0 bases and J dropped 6 bases, with 13 bases sitting between them. CDR1 is SGHTA, CDR2 FQGNSA, per germline. This CDR3 has 15 residues.

The chain has TRBV27 and TRBJ1-6, with 7 bases that match TRBD1. The V gene end was trimmed by 2 bases and the J gene end by 8 bases; junction bases not matched to a gene: 9. CDR3 length: 16 amino acids. The germline V gene encodes CDR1 MNHEY and CDR2 SMNVEV (reference sequence). The CDR3 region has the DNA TGTGCCAGCAGTTTACGGCAGACAGGGATCGATTCACCCCTCCACTTT. Protein: CASSLRQTGIDSPLHF.

The rearrangement links TRBV7-2 to TRBJ2-7; perhaps TRBD2 as D (5 bases). V shed 3 bases and J shed 4 bases, with 16 bases lying between them. The CDR3 is 15 amino acids. CDR1 and CDR2 from the germline V gene are SGHTA and FQGNSA. In DNA, the CDR3 is TGTGCCAGCAGCTTTGGACGGACCCCGGGGTACGAGCAGTACTTC. Translating gives CASSFGRTPGYEQYF.

This clonotype was detected only a few times. The chain couples TRBV10-3 to TRBJ1-5; possible D gene TRBD1, 5 bases. Germline V CDR1 and CDR2: ENHRY, SYGVKD. Trimming removed 3 bases at V and 4 bases at J, with 10 bases between. This CDR3 has 14 residues. The CDR3 DNA is TGTGCCATCAGTGATGGGGGGAATAATCAGCCCCAGCATTTT. Protein: CAISDGGNNQPQHF.

This chain joins TRBV7-2 and TRBJ2-3; D may be TRBD1 (6 bases). The V end lost 1 base, the J end lost 5 bases, and 13 bases lay between the germline ends. Germline V lookup: CDR1 SGHTA, CDR2 FQGNSA. The CDR3 has 15 amino acids. The CDR3: CASSLDGVGGDTQYF. In nucleotides, the CDR3 is TGTGCCAGCAGCTTAGACGGGGTAGGGGGAGATACGCAGTATTTT.

The chain combines TRBV20-1 with TRBJ2-1; a weak D match, TRBD2 (6 bases). Trimming cost V 6 bases and J 1 base, with 13 bases left between them. This CDR3 contains 14 residues. Per germline, CDR1 DFQATT and CDR2 SNEGSKA (reference sequence). CDR3 amino acids: CSAQEGRSYNEQFF. The CDR3 bases are TGCAGTGCCCAGGAGGGCCGTTCCTACAATGAGCAGTTCTTC.

In this sample, this clonotype turned up a few times. This rearrangement joins TRBV6-5 to TRBJ2-7; D is uncertain. Trimming took off 7 bases at V and 0 bases at J, with 16 bases between the two ends. This CDR3 is built from 15 residues. Germline CDR1 is MNHEY and CDR2 is SVGAGI. The CDR3 here is CASTPAAESSYEQYF. The DNA of the CDR3 is TGTGCCAGCACCCCGGCGGCAGAGAGCTCCTACGAGCAGTACTTC.

The genes are TRBV30 and TRBJ2-5; D possibly uses TRBD1 or TRBD2 (5 bases each). CDR1 is GTSNPN, CDR2 SVGIG, per germline (reference sequence). The V gene lost 4 bases and the J gene lost 7 bases, with 22 bases spanning the gap. The CDR3 runs 15 residues. The CDR3 is CAWNSPSGTYSTQYF. CDR3 DNA: TGTGCCTGGAACAGCCCGTCGGGGACCTACTCGACCCAGTACTTC.

This clonotype was counted only a few times. The chain couples TRBV7-2 to TRBJ1-1; D not resolved. CDR3 length equals 15 residues. V was shortened by 1 base and J by 1 base, with 10 bases between the two germline ends. Per germline, CDR1 SGHTA and CDR2 FQGNSA. CDR3 DNA sequence: TGTGCCAGCAGCTTAGAATTAAATCGGAACACTGAAGCTTTCTTT. This gives the protein CASSLELNRNTEAFF. The variable domain in full, completed from reference TRBV7-2 and TRBJ1-1, reads GAGVSQSPSNKVTEKGKDVELRCDPISGHTALYWYRQSLGQGLEFLIYFQGNSAPDKSGLPSDRFSAERTGGSVSTLTIQRTQQEDSAVYLCASSLELNRNTEAFFGQGTRLTVV.

The J gene is TRBJ1-6, the V gene TRBV4-1; TRBD1 is a possible D gene (5 bases). Trimming stripped 2 bases from V and 8 bases from J, with 13 bases between. The germline V gene encodes CDR1 MGHRA and CDR2 YSYEKL. This CDR3 region has 15 residues. CDR3 in amino acids: CASSQKGRSDSPLHF. CDR3 nucleotides: TGCGCCAGCAGCCAAAAGGGGCGGTCTGATTCACCCCTCCACTTT.

This clonotype was counted between two and nine times. The CDR3 DNA sequence: TGTGCCAGCAGTTTTTCAGGAAATCAGCCCCAGCATTTT. Protein: CASSFSGNQPQHF. This chain connects TRBV12-3 or TRBV12-4 to TRBJ1-5; D call uncertain. This CDR3 comprises 13 residues. V was shortened by 3 bases and J by 4 bases, with 7 bases between the two germline ends.

This rearrangement joins TRBV29-1 to TRBJ2-1, with 9 bases identical to TRBD1. V dropped 4 bases and J dropped 4; count of bases not matched to a gene: 11. This CDR3 is 16 amino acids long. The V gene's germline CDR1 is SQVTM and CDR2 ANQGSEA. CDR3 amino acids: CSVAGQGSTNYNEQFF. CDR3 sequence (DNA): TGCAGCGTTGCGGGACAGGGTTCCACAAATTACAATGAGCAGTTCTTC.

This clonotype has a handful of counts. The J gene is TRBJ1-1, the V gene TRBV4-1; 10 bases are a match to TRBD1. The CDR3 has 14 residues. Germline-derived CDR1 and CDR2 are MGHRA and YSYEKL. The V and J ends lost 1 base and 10 bases, in that order; junction bases with no gene match: 6. CDR3 sequence (DNA): TGCGCCAGCAGCCAAGGACAGGGGGCAGCAGGAGCTTTCTTT. This encodes CASSQGQGAAGAFF.